These 26 T cell receptor beta chains share one sample of origin, sequenced in a study of blood T cell repertoires in COVID-19. Only in-frame clones appear in the TCRdb table, and some are missing; sequencing was by immunoSEQ multiplex PCR. The sample has some 65,000 clones, 65% to 90% seen once. The source material was peripheral blood. The receptors here all came from an elderly man with acute or convalescent COVID-19.

A few counts support this clone. The chain joins TRBV9 to TRBJ2-5, with D hard to call. Germline assignment: CDR1 SGDLS and CDR2 YYNGEE. CDR3 length equals 12 residues. V shed 3 bases and J shed 5 bases, with 8 bases lying between them. The CDR3 sequence is CASSALQETQYF. CDR3 coding DNA: TGTGCCAGCAGCGCCCTCCAGGAGACCCAGTACTTC.

CDR3 protein: CASSSGTGSNQPQHF. DNA of the CDR3: TGTGCCAGCAGTTCGGGGACAGGTAGCAATCAGCCCCAGCATTTT. The gene calls are TRBV5-4 and TRBJ1-5, with 8 nucleotides matching TRBD1. The V gene's germline CDR1 is SGHNT and CDR2 YYREEE (reference sequence). This CDR3 is built from 15 residues. J lost 0 bases, V lost 5 bases, and 4 bases had no gene match.

CDR3 protein: CSASTLAKNIQYF. The CDR3 DNA is TGCAGTGCTAGTACTCTAGCCAAAAACATTCAGTACTTC. The chain couples TRBV20-1 to TRBJ2-4; D remains unclear. CDR3 length: 13 residues. Trimming pared 3 bases from V and 0 bases from J, leaving 6 bases between. Germline V gene lookup returns CDR1 DFQATT and CDR2 SNEGSKA (reference sequence).

J is TRBJ2-1 and V is TRBV18; D gene unclear. This CDR3 spans 13 amino acids. Deletions cut 3 bases from V and 1 base from J, with 4 bases between. Germline V gives CDR1 KGHSH, CDR2 LQKENI. The CDR3 reads CASSPVSYNEQFF. The CDR3 DNA sequence: TGTGCCAGCTCACCCGTTTCCTACAATGAGCAGTTCTTC.

The J gene is TRBJ1-4, the V gene TRBV18; no firm D call. Trimming took 4 bases from V and 0 from J, leaving 9 bases between them. CDR1 is KGHSH, CDR2 LQKENI, per germline. This CDR3 spans 15 amino acids. In DNA form, the CDR3 reads TGTGCCAGCTCACTAAACAGTGCAACTAATGAAAAACTGTTTTTT. This gives the protein CASSLNSATNEKLFF.

The chain links TRBV5-1 to TRBJ1-5, with D perhaps matching TRBD1 (6 bases). The germline V gene has CDR1 SGHRS and CDR2 YFSETQ. Deletions cut 2 bases from V and 0 bases from J, with 9 bases between. The CDR3 has 15 residues. The CDR3, as DNA: TGCGCCAGCAGCTTAGGGGGGGTTAGCAATCAGCCCCAGCATTTT. It is translated as CASSLGGVSNQPQHF.

The chain combines TRBV18 with TRBJ2-7; TRBD1 is a possible D gene (6 bases). Trimming removed 1 base from V and 6 bases from J, with 16 bases in between. The CDR3 is made up of 15 amino acids. The V gene's germline CDR1 is KGHSH and CDR2 LQKENI. For the CDR3, the DNA is TGTGCCAGCTCACCACAGACAGGTCGAGTTTCCGAGCAGTACTTC. Encoded protein: CASSPQTGRVSEQYF.

The chain combines TRBV10-1 with TRBJ1-2; 7 nucleotides align to TRBD1. The ends lost 6 bases at V and 8 bases at J; junction bases unmatched: 9. CDR3 size: 13 residues. Germline V CDR1 and CDR2: WNHNN, SYGVQD (reference sequence). This CDR3 reads CASSRDRVGGYTF. In DNA form, the CDR3 reads TGCGCCAGCAGCCGCGACAGGGTTGGAGGCTACACCTTC.

The DNA for the CDR3 is TGTGCCAGCAGCTTAGCGGTGAGCTCCTACGAGCAGTACTTC. Its translation is CASSLAVSSYEQYF. The chain carries TRBV5-4 and TRBJ2-7; possibly TRBD2 for D (5 bases). CDR1 SGHNT and CDR2 YYREEE come from the germline V gene (reference sequence). Between the trimmed V and J ends, which lost 2 bases and 0 bases, there was a span of 9 bases. This CDR3 is 14 amino acids long.

The rearrangement joins TRBV20-1 to TRBJ2-4; 7 nucleotides agree with TRBD2. CDR1 is DFQATT and CDR2 is SNEGSKA in the germline V gene (reference sequence). Losses at the gene ends were 3 bases for V and 11 bases for J; bases not matched to a gene: 4. This CDR3 contains 11 residues. CDR3 bases: TGCAGTGCTAGTCCGGGACTACTTCAGTACTTC. Encoded protein: CSASPGLLQYF.

The chain links TRBV19 to TRBJ1-2; the match to TRBD1 covers 8 bases. The germline CDR1 and CDR2 sequences are LNHDA and SQIVND (reference sequence). The trim removed 6 bases at V and 0 bases at J, leaving 6 bases unmatched. The CDR3 extends over 15 amino acids. CDR3 residues: CASRTTGGANYGYTF. Written as DNA, the CDR3 is TGTGCCAGTAGGACTACAGGGGGAGCTAACTATGGCTACACCTTC.

The rearrangement uses TRBV5-1 and TRBJ2-6; D might be TRBD1 (6 bases). CDR1 and CDR2 (germline): SGHRS, YFSETQ. The CDR3 length is 17 residues. Deletions cut 0 bases from V and 0 bases from J, with 10 bases between. In DNA, the CDR3 is TGCGCCAGCAGCTTGGTACAGGGAGACTCTGGGGCCAACGTCCTGACTTTC. Its protein product is CASSLVQGDSGANVLTF. Full variable domain (missing parts from reference TRBV5-1 and TRBJ2-6): KAGVTQTPRYLIKTRGQQVTLSCSPISGHRSVSWYQQTPGQGLQFLFEYFSETQRNKGNFPGRFSGRQFSNSRSEMNVSTLELGDSALYLCASSLVQGDSGANVLTFGAGSRLTVL.

The chain employs TRBV6-5 and TRBJ1-6; a weak D match, TRBD1 (5 bases). CDR1 and CDR2 from the germline V gene are MNHEY and SVGAGI. V was clipped by 6 bases and J by 4 bases, with 10 bases between them. The CDR3 is made up of 14 amino acids. The CDR3 coding sequence is TGTGCCAGCAGCCGGTACAGGTATAATTCACCCCTCCACTTT. Translating gives CASSRYRYNSPLHF.

The V and J genes are TRBV19 and TRBJ1-3, with D tentatively TRBD1 (6 bases). The length of the CDR3 is 15 residues. Germline V gene data show CDR1 as LNHDA and CDR2 as SQIVND (reference sequence). The germline V and J ends were trimmed by 7 bases and 0 bases, with 13 bases remaining between them. DNA for the CDR3: TGTGCCAGTACCATCGGACAGAGCTCTGGAAACACCATATATTTT. As protein: CASTIGQSSGNTIYF.

This clone has only a few counts. The CDR3 loop reads CASSLAGTGGYEQYF. The CDR3 nucleotides read TGCGCCAGCAGCTTGGCCGGGACAGGGGGCTACGAGCAGTACTTC. The genes are TRBV5-1 and TRBJ2-7, with 11 bases identical to TRBD1. The V gene's germline CDR1 is SGHRS and CDR2 YFSETQ. CDR3 length: 15 amino acids. The trim removed 0 bases at V and 3 bases at J, leaving 2 bases unmatched.

V and J are TRBV7-2 and TRBJ2-3; TRBD1 matches at 8 bases. V was clipped by 5 bases and J by 0 bases; unmatched bases: 7. The CDR3 contains 16 residues. Germline CDR1 and CDR2: SGHTA and FQGNSA. CDR3 in amino acids: CASSPKDRVSTDTQYF. CDR3 DNA: TGTGCCAGCAGCCCCAAGGACAGGGTCAGCACAGATACGCAGTATTTT.

The rearrangement links TRBV7-2 to TRBJ2-3; TRBD2 aligns across 7 bases. Germline V lookup: CDR1 SGHTA, CDR2 FQGNSA. J gave up 8 bases and V 5 bases, and 16 bases lay outside the gene matches. The CDR3 extends over 16 amino acids. CDR3 in amino acids: CASSPRGSSGQGTQYF. DNA for the CDR3: TGTGCCAGCAGCCCTAGAGGGTCTAGCGGCCAGGGTACGCAGTATTTT.

The V gene is TRBV6-5, the J gene TRBJ1-2, with TRBD1 matching 9 bases. After removal of 7 bases from V and 2 bases from J, the junction contained 5 bases not matched to a gene. In germline, CDR1 is MNHEY, CDR2 SVGAGI. This CDR3 is 14 amino acids long. The DNA for the CDR3 is TGTGCCAGCACCAGGGACAGGGCAAACTATGGCTACACCTTC. As protein: CASTRDRANYGYTF.

In nucleotides, the CDR3 is TGTGCCAGCAGCCAAGTCCTAATCTGGGGGGTGGATACGCAGTATTTT. Residues: CASSQVLIWGVDTQYF. V and J are TRBV14 and TRBJ2-3, with D perhaps matching TRBD2 (6 bases). This CDR3 is built from 16 residues. V was cut by 1 base and J by 6 bases, with 17 bases left in between. Germline V gene lookup returns CDR1 SGHDN and CDR2 FVKESK.

This clone was seen just once. The chain carries TRBV5-1 and TRBJ1-1, with D perhaps TRBD1 (6 bases). Germline V gives CDR1 SGHRS, CDR2 YFSETQ. V was pared by 0 bases and J by 5 bases, with 11 bases between. The CDR3 spans 14 residues. CDR3 amino acids: CASSLAGAKTEAFF. Written as DNA, the CDR3 is TGCGCCAGCAGCTTGGCAGGGGCTAAAACTGAAGCTTTCTTT.

This clone is termed medium-sized. This chain uses TRBV6-5 with TRBJ2-3, with TRBD2 as a possible D gene (6 bases). The germline gives CDR1 MNHEY, CDR2 SVGAGI. CDR3 length: 13 amino acids. Trimming left V 0 bases short and J 10 bases short, with 11 bases between. The CDR3 DNA sequence: TGTGCCAGCAGTTACTCGGACGGGAGTTCGCAGTATTTT. Amino acid sequence: CASSYSDGSSQYF.

The chain joins TRBV19 to TRBJ1-4; D ambiguous. CDR3 length: 16 residues. Trimming pared 5 bases from V and 1 base from J, leaving 14 bases between. The germline V gene has CDR1 LNHDA and CDR2 SQIVND (reference sequence). The CDR3 DNA reads TGTGCCAGTAGTCCCGCCCACCGCAGAACTAATGAAAAACTGTTTTTT. It is translated as CASSPAHRRTNEKLFF.

The rearrangement uses TRBV12-5 and TRBJ1-1, with D unresolved. CDR1 and CDR2 (germline): LGHNT, FRNRAP. The ends were cut back, 2 bases at V and 0 bases at J, with 4 bases in the middle. This CDR3 contains 13 residues. CDR3 in DNA: TGTGCTAGTGGTTTGTGGCTGAACACTGAAGCTTTCTTT. Its translation is CASGLWLNTEAFF.

J is TRBJ2-7 and V is TRBV19, with a weak D call TRBD2 (5 bases). Germline V gene lookup returns CDR1 LNHDA and CDR2 SQIVND (reference sequence). Between the trimmed V and J ends, which lost 5 bases and 0 bases, there was a span of 11 bases. This CDR3 contains 14 residues. As DNA, the CDR3 is TGTGCCAGTAGTGCCCCGGGATTCTCCTACGAGCAGTACTTC. Its translation: CASSAPGFSYEQYF.

In DNA form, the CDR3 reads TGTGCCAGCAGTGAGACAGGGGGCCCGATTGGGCAGTATTTT. Its translation is CASSETGGPIGQYF. The V gene is TRBV6-1, the J gene TRBJ2-3, with TRBD1 identical over 10 bases. The J segment lost 11 bases and the V segment lost 3 bases, leaving 8 bases of the junction unmatched. The CDR3 loop spans 14 amino acids. CDR1 is MNHNS, CDR2 SASEGT, per germline.

The chain combines TRBV6-5 with TRBJ2-7; 8 nucleotides line up with TRBD1. V was pared by 5 bases and J by 2 bases, with 8 bases of the junction left unmatched. This CDR3 is 15 amino acids long. Germline values: CDR1 MNHEY, CDR2 SVGAGI. CDR3 sequence reads: CASSPEAGGPYEQYF. DNA for the CDR3: TGTGCCAGCAGTCCCGAGGCAGGGGGCCCCTACGAGCAGTACTTC.